A selection of T cell receptor beta chains follows, all from one sample in a study of cytomegalovirus exposure and HLA in healthy donors. Sequencing used immunoSEQ multiplex PCR; TCRdb keeps in-frame clones, though not all of them. The repertoire holds about 120,000 clones, with roughly 70% as singletons. Sequenced material: PBMCs. These receptors all come from a man aged 30 to 45 in good health and CMV-seronegative. The CDR3 runs from the conserved cysteine through the conserved F or W. The order of the fields is V gene, clone size, D gene, J gene, CDR3 protein, CDR3 DNA. D genes are given only for firm matches. Size values are once, few and many counts, or a class for expanded clones, and some rows have none.

V gene: TRBV6-5; clone size: -; D gene: TRBD1; J gene: TRBJ1-2; CDR3 protein: CASSRTGGAGYTF; CDR3 DNA: TGTGCCAGCAGCCGGACAGGGGGTGCTGGCTACACCTTC
V gene: TRBV13; clone size: few; D gene: TRBD1; J gene: TRBJ1-5; CDR3 protein: CASSLGTGENQPQHF; CDR3 DNA: TGTGCCAGCAGCCTAGGGACAGGGGAAAATCAGCCCCAGCATTTT
V gene: TRBV27; clone size: -; D gene: TRBD1; J gene: TRBJ2-1; CDR3 protein: CASSRDDRGLRGTQFF; CDR3 DNA: TGTGCCAGCAGTCGTGATGACAGGGGGCTGCGCGGGACCCAGTTCTTC
V gene: TRBV11-2; clone size: -; D gene: -; J gene: TRBJ2-7; CDR3 protein: CASSFAYEQYF; CDR3 DNA: TGTGCCAGCAGCTTCGCCTACGAGCAGTACTTC
V gene: TRBV19; clone size: -; D gene: TRBD2; J gene: TRBJ2-1; CDR3 protein: CASRSPLGSGGANSYNEQFF; CDR3 DNA: TGTGCCAGTAGATCACCTTTGGGTAGCGGGGGCGCCAACTCCTACAATGAGCAGTTCTTC
V gene: TRBV5-4; clone size: -; D gene: TRBD1; J gene: TRBJ1-1; CDR3 protein: CASSLWQGATEAFF; CDR3 DNA: TGTGCCAGCAGCTTGTGGCAGGGGGCCACTGAAGCTTTCTTT
V gene: TRBV2; clone size: -; D gene: TRBD1; J gene: TRBJ1-2; CDR3 protein: CASSEVGVRGNYGYTF; CDR3 DNA: TGTGCCAGCAGTGAAGTCGGAGTCAGGGGGAACTATGGCTACACCTTC
V gene: TRBV5-6; clone size: -; D gene: -; J gene: TRBJ1-1; CDR3 protein: CASSLEQGMRNTEAFF; CDR3 DNA: TGTGCCAGCAGCTTGGAGCAGGGGATGCGGAACACTGAAGCTTTCTTT
V gene: TRBV5-5; clone size: -; D gene: -; J gene: TRBJ2-3; CDR3 protein: CASSSRRGAVSDTQYF; CDR3 DNA: TGTGCCAGCAGCTCTCGTCGGGGGGCAGTGTCAGATACGCAGTATTTT
V gene: TRBV28; clone size: few; D gene: -; J gene: TRBJ2-5; CDR3 protein: CASTESNQETQYF; CDR3 DNA: TGTGCCAGTACGGAGAGTAACCAAGAGACCCAGTACTTC
V gene: TRBV5-5; clone size: -; D gene: TRBD1; J gene: TRBJ1-5; CDR3 protein: CASSLWDRGPQPQHF; CDR3 DNA: TGTGCCAGCAGCTTGTGGGACAGGGGGCCGCAGCCCCAGCATTTT
V gene: TRBV7-3; clone size: -; D gene: -; J gene: TRBJ1-1; CDR3 protein: CASSFGGHTEAFF; CDR3 DNA: TGTGCCAGCAGCTTCGGCGGACATACTGAAGCTTTCTTT
V gene: TRBV28; clone size: -; D gene: -; J gene: TRBJ2-3; CDR3 protein: CASSLRGGVTDTQYF; CDR3 DNA: TGTGCCAGCAGTTTGCGAGGGGGAGTAACAGATACGCAGTATTTT
V gene: TRBV6-5; clone size: few; D gene: TRBD1; J gene: TRBJ2-7; CDR3 protein: CASSSTGGAYEQYF; CDR3 DNA: TGTGCCAGCAGTTCGACAGGGGGCGCCTACGAGCAGTACTTC
V gene: TRBV6-5; clone size: -; D gene: -; J gene: TRBJ2-7; CDR3 protein: CASSYSRSTGSYEQYF; CDR3 DNA: TGTGCCAGCAGTTACTCAAGATCGACAGGATCCTACGAGCAGTACTTC
V gene: TRBV5-5; clone size: -; D gene: -; J gene: TRBJ2-1; CDR3 protein: CASSFPEGVTYNEQFF; CDR3 DNA: TGTGCCAGCAGCTTTCCCGAGGGGGTAACCTACAATGAGCAGTTCTTC
V gene: TRBV30; clone size: -; D gene: TRBD2; J gene: TRBJ2-3; CDR3 protein: CAWTLASGADTQYF; CDR3 DNA: TGTGCCTGGACCTTGGCTAGCGGGGCAGATACGCAGTATTTT
V gene: TRBV7-3; clone size: few; D gene: -; J gene: TRBJ1-4; CDR3 protein: CASSCRGQTYDPNEKLFF; CDR3 DNA: TGTGCCAGCAGCTGCCGAGGACAGACGTACGACCCTAATGAAAAACTGTTTTTT
V gene: TRBV5-1; clone size: -; D gene: -; J gene: TRBJ2-3; CDR3 protein: CASSVDHSSPDTQYF; CDR3 DNA: TGCGCCAGCAGCGTGGACCACTCGTCCCCAGATACGCAGTATTTT
V gene: TRBV5-8; clone size: -; D gene: TRBD1; J gene: TRBJ1-6; CDR3 protein: CASSLEETGDSPLHF; CDR3 DNA: TGTGCCAGCAGCTTGGAGGAGACAGGGGATTCACCCCTCCACTTT
V gene: TRBV4-1; clone size: -; D gene: -; J gene: TRBJ1-4; CDR3 protein: CASSQAGTRNEKLFF; CDR3 DNA: TGCGCCAGCAGCCAAGCCGGGACACGCAATGAAAAACTGTTTTTT
V gene: TRBV11-2; clone size: -; D gene: TRBD2; J gene: TRBJ2-5; CDR3 protein: CASSLGWGGVWETQYF; CDR3 DNA: TGTGCCAGCAGCTTAGGGTGGGGGGGGGTGTGGGAGACCCAGTACTTC
V gene: TRBV7-7; clone size: -; D gene: TRBD2; J gene: TRBJ2-5; CDR3 protein: CASSSPGAGGRGTQYF; CDR3 DNA: TGTGCCAGCAGCTCCCCCGGAGCGGGGGGGCGAGGGACCCAGTACTTC
V gene: TRBV4-3; clone size: -; D gene: -; J gene: TRBJ1-1; CDR3 protein: CASSQGAQTLNTEAFF; CDR3 DNA: TGCGCCAGCAGCCAAGGGGCCCAGACCCTGAACACTGAAGCTTTCTTT
V gene: TRBV18; clone size: -; D gene: TRBD1; J gene: TRBJ1-1; CDR3 protein: CASSRLGGFAGGPQDTEAFF; CDR3 DNA: TGTGCCAGCTCACGCCTAGGAGGCTTCGCAGGGGGCCCCCAGGACACTGAAGCTTTCTTT
V gene: TRBV5-5; clone size: -; D gene: -; J gene: TRBJ1-1; CDR3 protein: CASSPGGSEAFF; CDR3 DNA: TGTGCCAGCAGCCCCGGGGGGTCTGAAGCTTTCTTT
V gene: TRBV4-1; clone size: -; D gene: -; J gene: TRBJ2-7; CDR3 protein: CASSLGTGLTSYEQYF; CDR3 DNA: TGCGCCAGCAGCCTTGGGACTGGCTTGACCTCCTACGAGCAGTACTTC
V gene: TRBV30; clone size: few; D gene: -; J gene: TRBJ1-6; CDR3 protein: CAWSRGLNNSPLHF; CDR3 DNA: TGTGCCTGGAGTAGAGGACTGAATAATTCACCCCTCCACTTT
V gene: TRBV11-2; clone size: -; D gene: -; J gene: TRBJ2-1; CDR3 protein: CASSSGLHNEQFF; CDR3 DNA: TGTGCCAGCAGCTCAGGACTCCACAATGAGCAGTTCTTC
V gene: TRBV5-6; clone size: -; D gene: TRBD1; J gene: TRBJ2-7; CDR3 protein: CASSLVGQEYEQYF; CDR3 DNA: TGTGCCAGCAGCTTAGTGGGACAGGAGTACGAGCAGTACTTC
V gene: TRBV7-9; clone size: -; D gene: -; J gene: TRBJ1-2; CDR3 protein: CASSFEQGGLGGYTF; CDR3 DNA: TGTGCCAGCAGCTTTGAGCAGGGAGGATTAGGTGGCTACACCTTC
V gene: TRBV7-2; clone size: -; D gene: -; J gene: TRBJ2-3; CDR3 protein: CASSRGLQASTDTQYF; CDR3 DNA: TGTGCCAGCAGCCGGGGACTTCAAGCTAGCACAGATACGCAGTATTTT
V gene: TRBV18; clone size: -; D gene: TRBD1; J gene: TRBJ1-1; CDR3 protein: CASQPRSQGATEAFF; CDR3 DNA: TGTGCCAGCCAACCTCGATCACAGGGGGCCACTGAAGCTTTCTTT
V gene: TRBV5-6; clone size: -; D gene: -; J gene: TRBJ1-6; CDR3 protein: CASSLWSSYNSPLHF; CDR3 DNA: TGTGCCAGCAGCTTGTGGAGCTCCTATAATTCACCCCTCCACTTT
V gene: TRBV2; clone size: few; D gene: TRBD1; J gene: TRBJ1-4; CDR3 protein: CASSYGQGANQYEKLFF; CDR3 DNA: TGTGCCAGCAGCTATGGACAGGGGGCGAATCAGTATGAAAAACTGTTTTTT